What follows is one T cell receptor (beta chain) and its context. As yet, its antigen is unknown. This entry is derived from a study of OX40 agonist ivuxolimab in advanced cancers. Study in general: Dose-escalation patients' cancers were hepatocellular carcinoma, melanoma, renal cell or head and neck cancer. Participants averaged approximately 61 years of age (range about 23 to 80) and were 82.7% male. Study-level results: The study found that CD8+ T cells averaged more expanded clones than CD4+.

Germline V gene sequence: CDR1 SGHNT, CDR2 YYREEE (reference sequence). CDR3 length: 18 residues. With 4 bases removed from V and 2 bases from J, the gap between germline ends came to 21 bases. TCRdb's table, derived via immunoSEQ multiplex PCR, lists solely in-frame clones and lacks some. Among some 41,000 clones listed, 80% to 90% were seen once. The sequence derives from an adult with an advanced solid tumor such as melanoma, head and neck, liver or kidney cancer. The sample in question was CD4+ or CD8+ T cells sorted from blood, obtained in a trial of the OX40 agonist ivuxolimab. The rearrangement uses TRBV5-4 and TRBJ2-2; D might be TRBD2 (6 bases). CDR3 region: CASSPKGTYILNTGELFF. The CDR3, as DNA: TGTGCCAGCAGCCCAAAAGGGACTTACATCCTAAACACCGGGGAGCTGTTTTTT.